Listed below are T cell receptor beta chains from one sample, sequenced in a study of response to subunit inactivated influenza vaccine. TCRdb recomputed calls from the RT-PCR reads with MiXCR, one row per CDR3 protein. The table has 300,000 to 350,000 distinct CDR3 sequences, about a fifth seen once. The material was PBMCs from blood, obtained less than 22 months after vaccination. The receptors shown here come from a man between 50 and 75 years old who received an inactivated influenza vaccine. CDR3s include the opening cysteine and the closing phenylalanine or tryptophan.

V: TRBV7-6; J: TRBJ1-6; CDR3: CASSLREARNNSPLHF
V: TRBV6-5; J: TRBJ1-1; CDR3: CASSYSVGAMNTEAFF
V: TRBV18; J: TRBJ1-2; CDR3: CASSPGMIYGYTF
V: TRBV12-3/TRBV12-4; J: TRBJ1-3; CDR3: CASNLGGSGNTIYF
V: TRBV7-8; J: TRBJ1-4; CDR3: CASRPLTGSNEKLFF
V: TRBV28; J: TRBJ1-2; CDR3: CASTDRNYGYTF
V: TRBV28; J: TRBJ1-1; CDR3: CASSPRTGRRGTEAFF
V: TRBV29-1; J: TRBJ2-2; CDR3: CSAGLRGGTGELFF
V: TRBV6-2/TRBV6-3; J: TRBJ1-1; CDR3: CASSYGWSTLNTEAFF
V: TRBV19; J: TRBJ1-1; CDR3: CASSADGKNTEAFF
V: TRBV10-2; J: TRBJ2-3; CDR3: CASSGPQREGRYTQYF
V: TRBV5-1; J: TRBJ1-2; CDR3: CASSFGGAGRDGYTF
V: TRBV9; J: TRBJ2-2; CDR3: CASSVGGGSSRELFF
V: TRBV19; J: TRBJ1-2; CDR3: CASSTYREGKHGYTF
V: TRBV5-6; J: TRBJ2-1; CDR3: CASSLPRGNEQFF
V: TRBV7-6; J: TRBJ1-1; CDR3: CASSSTGVNTEALF
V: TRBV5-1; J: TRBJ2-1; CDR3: CASSVGGGDEFF
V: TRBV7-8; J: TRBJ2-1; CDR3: CASSSWADSSYNEQFF
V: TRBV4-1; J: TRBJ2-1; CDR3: CASSQSDRVYEKFF
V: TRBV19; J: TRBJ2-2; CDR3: CASSRTGLNTGELFF
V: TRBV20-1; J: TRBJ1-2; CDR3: CSARDRGYGYTF
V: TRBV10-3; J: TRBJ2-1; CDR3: CAISESLAGEYEQFF
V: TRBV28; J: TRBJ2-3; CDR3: CASTSAPGGGVDTQYF
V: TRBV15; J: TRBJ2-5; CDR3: CATSRSRLVQETQYF
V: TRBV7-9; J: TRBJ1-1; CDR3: CASSLVRGWGGRTEAFF
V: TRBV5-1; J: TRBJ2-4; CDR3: CASSDWGSKNIQYF
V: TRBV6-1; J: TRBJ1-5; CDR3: CASSEWGQPQHF
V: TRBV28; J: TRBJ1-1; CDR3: CASSIPGQVMNTEAFF
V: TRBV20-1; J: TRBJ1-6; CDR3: CSAGASANSPLHF
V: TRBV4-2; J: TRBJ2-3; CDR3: CASSQGSSGGAPDTQYF
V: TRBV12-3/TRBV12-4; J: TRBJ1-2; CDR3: CASSLGLPDGGGYTF
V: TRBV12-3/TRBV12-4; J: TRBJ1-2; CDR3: CASSQPSYGYTF
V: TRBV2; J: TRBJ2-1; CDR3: CASSPGRYSQFF
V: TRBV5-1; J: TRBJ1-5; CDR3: CASSLAPWGRRSQPQHF
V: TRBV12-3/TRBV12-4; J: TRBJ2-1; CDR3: CASSLDRALAYNEQFF